The 12 T cell receptor beta chains below were found in one sample sequenced in a study of blood T cells in healthy people across ages. Alongside a J-beta primer mix, a sample-barcoded 5' primer served in a second PCR lasting 7 to 11 cycles. From the 5' RACE reads, TCRdb called clonotypes with MiXCR, one entry per CDR3 protein. The sample has approximately 800,000 distinct CDR3 sequences, 62% seen once. Sample: blood. These receptors were collected from a man aged 30-40 years in good health.

The chain joins TRBV7-9 to TRBJ2-1, with D maybe TRBD1 (6 bases). CDR3 length: 13 amino acids. The germline V gene has CDR1 SEHNR and CDR2 FQNEAQ (reference sequence). V was pared by 5 bases and J by 6 bases, with 11 bases between. The CDR3 DNA reads as TGTGCCAGCAGCGCCCAAGGGGGCAATGAGCAGTTCTTC. Its translation: CASSAQGGNEQFF.

The chain employs TRBV20-1 and TRBJ1-6; 8 bases are shared with TRBD1. Germline V gene lookup returns CDR1 DFQATT and CDR2 SNEGSKA (reference sequence). V shed 1 base, J shed 10 bases, and the junction held 9 bases outside the gene matches. The CDR3 is made up of 15 amino acids. The DNA for the CDR3 is TGCAGTGCTAGAGGGGGCAGGGGGCTACGATCACCCCTCCACTTT. Translation gives CSARGGRGLRSPLHF.

The rearrangement joins TRBV30 to TRBJ2-1; D is possibly TRBD2 (6 bases). The CDR3 extends over 12 amino acids. The germline V gene has CDR1 GTSNPN and CDR2 SVGIG (reference sequence). V was cut by 5 bases and J by 6 bases, with 11 bases left in between. The CDR3 sequence is CAWGGNVNEQFF. CDR3 DNA sequence: TGTGCCTGGGGGGGGAATGTCAATGAGCAGTTCTTC.

This chain uses TRBV6-2 or TRBV6-3 with TRBJ2-1; D gene ambiguous. Germline V gene sequence: CDR1 MNHEY, CDR2 SVGEGT. V lost 0 bases, J lost 2 bases, and 17 bases lay in between. The CDR3 has 18 residues. CDR3 in amino acids: CASSYSVPSKPPYNEQFF. The DNA for the CDR3 is TGTGCCAGCAGTTACTCTGTCCCTAGTAAACCCCCCTACAATGAGCAGTTCTTC.

This clonotype was seen only a few times. V usage is TRBV10-3 and J usage is TRBJ2-3, with D possibly matching TRBD1 (6 bases). The CDR3 sequence is 15 residues long. Germline-derived CDR1 and CDR2 are ENHRY and SYGVKD. V was pared by 10 bases and J by 0 bases, with 17 bases between. The CDR3 DNA is TGTGCCACCCTGCAGGGGACACAAAGCACAGATACGCAGTATTTT. Translation gives CATLQGTQSTDTQYF.

The chain links TRBV9 to TRBJ2-3; D is unclear. The germline V and J ends were trimmed by 1 base and 3 bases, with 9 bases remaining between them. CDR1 SGDLS and CDR2 YYNGEE come from the germline V gene. The CDR3 runs to 14 residues. This chain's CDR3 is CASSVRLGTDTQYF. The CDR3 DNA follows: TGTGCCAGCAGCGTAAGACTCGGGACAGATACGCAGTATTTT.

DNA of the CDR3: TGCAGTGCTAAGAAACAGGGGTGGGCTGAAGCTTTCTTT. It yields the protein CSAKKQGWAEAFF. This rearrangement joins TRBV20-1 to TRBJ1-1; 7 bases agree with TRBD1. The ends lost 4 bases at V and 6 bases at J; junction bases unmatched: 8. The CDR3 is made up of 13 amino acids. The germline V gene encodes CDR1 DFQATT and CDR2 SNEGSKA (reference sequence).

V usage is TRBV12-3 or TRBV12-4 and J usage is TRBJ2-1; TRBD1 matches 8 bases. CDR3 length equals 13 residues. The V segment lost 6 bases and the J segment 6 bases; nucleotides outside the gene matches: 4. CDR3 sequence: CASRKDRANEQFF. CDR3 sequence (DNA): TGTGCCAGCAGGAAGGACAGGGCCAATGAGCAGTTCTTC.

CDR3 coding DNA: TGTGCCAGCAGTTTTTTCCTATTGTACGATAGGCGGGTTGGCAATCAGCCCCAGCATTTT. It yields the protein CASSFFLLYDRRVGNQPQHF. The rearrangement joins TRBV28 to TRBJ1-5, with unresolved D. The CDR3 is made up of 20 amino acids. The germline V gene has CDR1 MDHEN and CDR2 SYDVKM. Trimming took off 3 bases at V and 2 bases at J, with 26 bases between the two ends.

This clonotype was picked up a small number of times. The V call is TRBV4-1, the J call TRBJ2-3; no clear D. Germline-derived CDR1 and CDR2 are MGHRA and YSYEKL. V was cut by 0 bases and J by 3 bases, with 10 bases left in between. The CDR3 extends over 15 amino acids. The CDR3 is CASSQDAVWTDTQYF. The CDR3 DNA reads as TGCGCCAGCAGCCAAGATGCGGTATGGACAGATACGCAGTATTTT.

The V call is TRBV29-1, the J call TRBJ2-7; 8 nucleotides align to TRBD2. The CDR3 runs to 16 residues. The J segment lost 0 bases and the V segment lost 0 bases, leaving 7 bases of the junction unmatched. CDR1 and CDR2 (germline): SQVTM, ANQGSEA. CDR3: CSVEDPETSASYEQYF. Written as DNA, the CDR3 is TGCAGCGTTGAAGATCCGGAGACTAGCGCCTCCTACGAGCAGTACTTC.

The chain uses TRBV29-1 and TRBJ2-3, with TRBD2 matching over 9 bases. V lost 4 bases, J lost 2 bases, and 10 bases stayed unmatched. Germline CDR1 SQVTM, CDR2 ANQGSEA. The CDR3 extends over 16 amino acids. Here the CDR3 DNA reads TGCAGCGTTGGACCTTTAGCGGGGGAGGTCACAGATACGCAGTATTTT. Translating it yields CSVGPLAGEVTDTQYF.